The rows below give T cell receptor beta chains drawn from one sample of a study of blood T cell repertoires in COVID-19. TCRdb keeps only in-frame clones here, not all; method: immunoSEQ multiplex PCR. Of under 250,000 clones listed, over 75% are singletons. Sequences were obtained from PBMCs or T cells enriched from blood (not recorded which). The source of these receptors is a middle-aged woman who had been exposed to COVID-19. The CDR3 runs from the conserved cysteine through the conserved F or W. D genes are given only for firm matches. Expanded clones are given a class, and other clones once, few, many or no size at all.

D	size	V	J	DNA	CDR3
TRBD1	.	TRBV14	TRBJ1-4	TGTGCCAGCAGCCCTTATACAGGGGGCAGTAATGAAAAACTGTTTTTT	CASSPYTGGSNEKLFF
.	.	TRBV28	TRBJ2-5	TGTGCCAGCACCTGGGCTAACCAAGAGACCCAGTACTTC	CASTWANQETQYF
TRBD2	.	TRBV5-4	TRBJ2-3	TGTGCCAGCAGCTTAGGACTAGCGGGCACAGATACGCAGTATTTT	CASSLGLAGTDTQYF
.	.	TRBV9	TRBJ1-1	TGTGCCAGCAGCGGCAGCAGGCCCCACACTGAAGCTTTCTTT	CASSGSRPHTEAFF
.	once	TRBV18	TRBJ1-5	TGTGCCAGCTCACTACAGGAAAATCAGCCCCAGCATTTT	CASSLQENQPQHF
.	few	TRBV11-3	TRBJ1-5	TGTGCCAGCAGCTTCGCCTCGAGGTCCAATCAGCCCCAGCATTTT	CASSFASRSNQPQHF
.	.	TRBV5-4	TRBJ2-5	TGTGCCAGCAGCTTAGGACAGACCCAAGAGACCCAGTACTTC	CASSLGQTQETQYF
.	once	TRBV21-1	TRBJ1-1	TGTGCCAGCAGCACGTCGGGGAGCACTGAAGCTTTCTTT	CASSTSGSTEAFF
TRBD1	.	TRBV10-3	TRBJ1-2	TGTGCCATCGGGGACAGGGACAGGGAAGGGGGCTACACCTTC	CAIGDRDREGGYTF
TRBD1	.	TRBV7-9	TRBJ1-2	TGTGCCAGCAGCTATAGGACAGGGGGTGACAACTATGGCTACACCTTC	CASSYRTGGDNYGYTF
TRBD1	.	TRBV13	TRBJ1-2	TGTGCCAGCAACAGGGGCTATGGCTACACCTTC	CASNRGYGYTF
.	.	TRBV18	TRBJ1-4	TGTGCCAGCTCACCAAGTCGACCAGGCACCAATGAAAAACTGTTTTTT	CASSPSRPGTNEKLFF
TRBD2	.	TRBV7-3	TRBJ2-1	TGTGCCAGCAGCCCGGGGTTTCGAGGACTAGCCTACAATGAGCAGTTCTTC	CASSPGFRGLAYNEQFF
.	.	TRBV4-3	TRBJ1-2	TGCGCCAGCAGCCAAGAATCAGGGTTGCATGTGGCTGGCTACACCTTC	CASSQESGLHVAGYTF
TRBD1	once	TRBV7-8	TRBJ1-1	TGTGCCAGCAGCTTCTCGACAGGGGGGTCGGGGACTGAAGCTTTCTTT	CASSFSTGGSGTEAFF
TRBD1	once	TRBV7-6	TRBJ2-1	TGTGCCAGCAGCCCGGGACAGGGGGCAGCACCTGATTACAATGAGCAGTTCTTC	CASSPGQGAAPDYNEQFF
TRBD2	few	TRBV6-2/TRBV6-3	TRBJ2-5	TGTGCCAGCAGTTACTCCCTAGTAGGCGCTAGCGGGACACAAGAGACCCAGTACTTC	CASSYSLVGASGTQETQYF
TRBD1	.	TRBV5-1	TRBJ2-1	TGTGCCAGCAGCCTATTCTGGGACAGGGTTTACAATGAGCAGTTCTTC	CASSLFWDRVYNEQFF
.	.	TRBV30	TRBJ1-1	TGTGCCTGGAGTCCACCTCTCGGTCCCAGGGAGAACACTGAAGCTTTCTTT	CAWSPPLGPRENTEAFF
TRBD2	.	TRBV13	TRBJ2-1	TGTGCCAGCAGCTCTACCCTAGCGGGGGTAATATACAATGAGCAGTTCTTC	CASSSTLAGVIYNEQFF
.	.	TRBV28	TRBJ1-2	TGTGCCAGCAGTTTGTCGAACTATGGCTACACCTTC	CASSLSNYGYTF
.	.	TRBV5-1	TRBJ1-6	TGCGCCAGCAGCTTGGCCGGTAGCCGCCTTGGCTCACCCCTCCACTTT	CASSLAGSRLGSPLHF
TRBD2	.	TRBV11-2	TRBJ2-1	TGTGCCAGCAGCCTAACTAGCGGGAACTACAATGAGCAGTTCTTC	CASSLTSGNYNEQFF
.	.	TRBV7-9	TRBJ1-5	TGTGCCAGCAGCTTAGAAGGAGGGCAGCCCCAGCATTTT	CASSLEGGQPQHF
.	.	TRBV7-3	TRBJ2-6	TGTGCCAGCAGCTTAACGGGGCAGGGGTGGTCTGGGGCCAACGTCCTGACTTTC	CASSLTGQGWSGANVLTF